This TCR beta chain emerged from a study of T-cell memory formation after mild COVID-19. The study, taken as a whole, reports: Cross-reactive memory appears to have joined, as suggested by some responding clones showing up in pre-infection memory. CD4+ contracting clones lay mainly in CM and EM, CD8+ ones in EMRA. What remained unconfirmed was the SARS-CoV-2 specificity of second-wave clones peaking on day 37.

A note on this clonotype: Antigen: not known.

TCR alpha and TCR beta cDNA libraries carrying sample barcodes and UMIs were produced by 5'RACE using constant-segment primers. TCRdb reprocessed the 5' RACE reads with MiXCR, giving one entry per CDR3 protein. The sample has 350,000 to 500,000 distinct CDR3 sequences, 15% to 20% seen once. The CDR3 runs to 12 residues. Trimming removed 3 bases at V and 4 bases at J, with 7 bases between. The germline V gene encodes CDR1 KGHSH and CDR2 LQKENI. Specimen: PBMCs or a T cell subset sorted from them (not recorded which). The origin of this receptor is a man aged 18-30 years who had mild COVID-19 (a few samples of this study predate the infection). Cell type and time point are not known. V and J are TRBV18 and TRBJ2-7; D is undetermined. The CDR3, as DNA: TGTGCCAGCTCACCGGGGATGTACGAGCAGTACTTC. This codes for CASSPGMYEQYF.